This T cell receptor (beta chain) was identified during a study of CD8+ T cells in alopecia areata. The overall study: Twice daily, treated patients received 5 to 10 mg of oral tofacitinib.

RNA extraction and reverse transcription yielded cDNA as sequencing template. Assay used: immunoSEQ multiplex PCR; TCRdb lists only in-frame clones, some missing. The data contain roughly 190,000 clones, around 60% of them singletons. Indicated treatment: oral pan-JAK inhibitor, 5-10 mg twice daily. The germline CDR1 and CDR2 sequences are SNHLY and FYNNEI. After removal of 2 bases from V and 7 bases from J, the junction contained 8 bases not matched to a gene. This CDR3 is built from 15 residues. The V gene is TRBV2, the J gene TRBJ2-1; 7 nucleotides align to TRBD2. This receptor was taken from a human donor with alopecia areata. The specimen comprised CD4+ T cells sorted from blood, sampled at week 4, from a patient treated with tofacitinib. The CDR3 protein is CASSETAGVGNEQFF. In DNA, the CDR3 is TGTGCCAGCAGTGAAACCGCGGGGGTAGGTAATGAGCAGTTCTTC.